This is a list of T cell receptor beta chains from one sample in a study of blood T cell repertoires in COVID-19. Clones were read by immunoSEQ multiplex PCR, and TCRdb kept only the in-frame ones, dropping some. The data contain roughly 260,000 clones, around nine tenths of them seen just once; the ten biggest clones take up about 9.2%. Sequencing input: peripheral blood. The receptors here all came from a man aged 35 to 55 who had recovered from COVID-19. The CDR3 runs from the conserved cysteine through the conserved F or W. The order of the fields is clone size, J gene, D gene, V gene, CDR3 DNA, CDR3 protein. D genes are given only for firm matches. Size is omitted from some rows. Given values are once, few, many or a class for expanded clones.

abundance: NA; j_gene: TRBJ2-2; d_gene: TRBD2; v_gene: TRBV10-3; CDR3nt: TGTGCCATCAGTGAAGGACTAGCGGGCAACGGGGAGCTGTTTTTT; CDR3aa: CAISEGLAGNGELFF
abundance: NA; j_gene: TRBJ2-2; d_gene: TRBD1; v_gene: TRBV19; CDR3nt: TGTGCCAGTAGTATAGATCGGGCAGGGGGCCCCGGGGAGCTGTTTTTT; CDR3aa: CASSIDRAGGPGELFF
abundance: few; j_gene: TRBJ2-2; d_gene: NA; v_gene: TRBV27; CDR3nt: TGTGCCAGCAGTTTGCGTGGCGGGGAGCTGTTTTTT; CDR3aa: CASSLRGGELFF
abundance: NA; j_gene: TRBJ2-1; d_gene: TRBD2; v_gene: TRBV6-5; CDR3nt: TGTGCCAGCAGACAAGGGACTAGCGGGAGTGGCCAGTTCTTC; CDR3aa: CASRQGTSGSGQFF
abundance: NA; j_gene: TRBJ2-1; d_gene: TRBD2; v_gene: TRBV6-5; CDR3nt: TGTGCCAGCAGTTTCATAGCGGGGGACCCCCGGAATGAGCAGTTCTTC; CDR3aa: CASSFIAGDPRNEQFF
abundance: NA; j_gene: TRBJ1-2; d_gene: TRBD1; v_gene: TRBV18; CDR3nt: TGTGCCAGCTCACTAACAGGGGCTCAAGGCTACACCTTC; CDR3aa: CASSLTGAQGYTF
abundance: NA; j_gene: TRBJ1-6; d_gene: NA; v_gene: TRBV11-2; CDR3nt: TGTGCCAGCAGCTTAGGACAGACAAATTCACCCCTCCACTTT; CDR3aa: CASSLGQTNSPLHF
abundance: NA; j_gene: TRBJ1-5; d_gene: NA; v_gene: TRBV27; CDR3nt: TGTGCCAGCAGGCAGGGTTGGGGTCAGCCCCAGCATTTT; CDR3aa: CASRQGWGQPQHF
abundance: NA; j_gene: TRBJ1-2; d_gene: NA; v_gene: TRBV7-2; CDR3nt: TGTGCCAGCAGCCCATCCGGGACATTTAACTATGGCTACACCTTC; CDR3aa: CASSPSGTFNYGYTF
abundance: NA; j_gene: TRBJ2-1; d_gene: TRBD2; v_gene: TRBV6-1; CDR3nt: TGTGCCAGCAGTGAAGCGCCGCTAGCGGGGTGGGGGCGTGGTAATGAGCAGTTCTTC; CDR3aa: CASSEAPLAGWGRGNEQFF
abundance: NA; j_gene: TRBJ1-2; d_gene: TRBD1; v_gene: TRBV9; CDR3nt: TGTGCCAGCAGCGCCGTCGGGACAGGACCCTATGGCTACACCTTC; CDR3aa: CASSAVGTGPYGYTF
abundance: NA; j_gene: TRBJ2-3; d_gene: TRBD1; v_gene: TRBV7-2; CDR3nt: TGTGCCAGCAGCAACCGACCACAGGGGTGGTTGGCAGATACGCAGTATTTT; CDR3aa: CASSNRPQGWLADTQYF
abundance: NA; j_gene: TRBJ2-1; d_gene: TRBD2; v_gene: TRBV18; CDR3nt: TGTGCCAGCTCACATGGACTAGCTGGGAATGAGCAGTTCTTC; CDR3aa: CASSHGLAGNEQFF
abundance: NA; j_gene: TRBJ1-2; d_gene: TRBD1; v_gene: TRBV7-8; CDR3nt: TGTGCCAGCAGCTCGATCCGGGACAGGAGTTACTATGGCTACACCTTC; CDR3aa: CASSSIRDRSYYGYTF
abundance: NA; j_gene: TRBJ2-1; d_gene: NA; v_gene: TRBV7-2; CDR3nt: TGTGCCAGCAGCTTACTAGTTCATGAGCAGTTCTTC; CDR3aa: CASSLLVHEQFF
abundance: NA; j_gene: TRBJ1-5; d_gene: NA; v_gene: TRBV7-2; CDR3nt: TGTGCCAGCAGCTTAGATTCGGGGGGCAATCAGCCCCAGCATTTT; CDR3aa: CASSLDSGGNQPQHF
abundance: NA; j_gene: TRBJ1-5; d_gene: TRBD1; v_gene: TRBV6-5; CDR3nt: TGTGCCAGCAGTAGGACAGGGTTTACGCAGCCCCAGCATTTT; CDR3aa: CASSRTGFTQPQHF
abundance: once; j_gene: TRBJ1-2; d_gene: TRBD1; v_gene: TRBV12-5; CDR3nt: TGTGCTAGTGGTTTGGTAGGGACAGGGGAGGGTGGCTACACCTTC; CDR3aa: CASGLVGTGEGGYTF
abundance: NA; j_gene: TRBJ1-2; d_gene: TRBD1; v_gene: TRBV3-1/TRBV3-2; CDR3nt: TGTGCCAGCAGCAGTGGGGACAGGGGGCGAAACTATGGCTACACCTTC; CDR3aa: CASSSGDRGRNYGYTF
abundance: NA; j_gene: TRBJ1-1; d_gene: NA; v_gene: TRBV6-2/TRBV6-3; CDR3nt: TGTGCCAGCAGCCTGACACTTCTGAACACTGAAGCTTTCTTT; CDR3aa: CASSLTLLNTEAFF
abundance: few; j_gene: TRBJ2-1; d_gene: TRBD1; v_gene: TRBV5-8; CDR3nt: TGTGCCAGCAGACCGACAGGGACCTACAATGAGCAGTTCTTC; CDR3aa: CASRPTGTYNEQFF
abundance: NA; j_gene: TRBJ2-3; d_gene: TRBD2; v_gene: TRBV5-4; CDR3nt: TGTGCCAGCAGCTTCTTCGGGGGGGCCGCTACGCAGTATTTT; CDR3aa: CASSFFGGAATQYF
abundance: NA; j_gene: TRBJ2-7; d_gene: NA; v_gene: TRBV6-5; CDR3nt: TGTGCCAGCAGTCCACCCGGTACCTACGAGCAGTACTTC; CDR3aa: CASSPPGTYEQYF
abundance: NA; j_gene: TRBJ2-7; d_gene: TRBD1; v_gene: TRBV11-3; CDR3nt: TGTGCCAGCAGCGAACGGGACAGCTCCTACGAGCAGTACTTC; CDR3aa: CASSERDSSYEQYF
abundance: once; j_gene: TRBJ2-1; d_gene: TRBD1; v_gene: TRBV6-5; CDR3nt: TGTGCCAGCAGTTACCGCGAGACAGGGAGAAATGAGCAGTTCTTC; CDR3aa: CASSYRETGRNEQFF
abundance: NA; j_gene: TRBJ2-7; d_gene: TRBD2; v_gene: TRBV2; CDR3nt: TGTGCCAGCAGACCAGGGACTAGCGCGAACTACGAGCAGTACTTC; CDR3aa: CASRPGTSANYEQYF
abundance: once; j_gene: TRBJ2-1; d_gene: TRBD2; v_gene: TRBV14; CDR3nt: TGTGCCAGCAGCCAAGGCCTGGGACTAGCGGGGAATGAGCAGTTCTTC; CDR3aa: CASSQGLGLAGNEQFF
abundance: NA; j_gene: TRBJ1-6; d_gene: NA; v_gene: TRBV12-5; CDR3nt: TGTGCTAGTGGTTGGACTACCGGGAGCCGGAATTCACCCCTCCACTTT; CDR3aa: CASGWTTGSRNSPLHF
abundance: NA; j_gene: TRBJ2-1; d_gene: TRBD2; v_gene: TRBV7-6; CDR3nt: TGTGCCAGCAGCTTAGAGGGACTAGCGGGGATCCCCGGTGAGCAGTTCTTC; CDR3aa: CASSLEGLAGIPGEQFF
abundance: NA; j_gene: TRBJ2-7; d_gene: NA; v_gene: TRBV16; CDR3nt: TGTGCCAGCAGCCAATCGAAGGGGAACGAGCAGTACTTC; CDR3aa: CASSQSKGNEQYF
abundance: NA; j_gene: TRBJ1-5; d_gene: TRBD1; v_gene: TRBV5-1; CDR3nt: TGCGCCAGCAGCTTGGGACAGGGGGCCCAGCAGCCCCAGCATTTT; CDR3aa: CASSLGQGAQQPQHF
abundance: NA; j_gene: TRBJ1-1; d_gene: NA; v_gene: TRBV7-9; CDR3nt: TGTGCCAGCAGGATAGACAGTGGGAACACTGAAGCTTTCTTT; CDR3aa: CASRIDSGNTEAFF
abundance: few; j_gene: TRBJ1-5; d_gene: TRBD1; v_gene: TRBV25-1; CDR3nt: TGTGCCAGCAGTGAATGGGGGACAGGGGGCAGCAGGGGAAAGCCCCAGCATTTT; CDR3aa: CASSEWGTGGSRGKPQHF
abundance: NA; j_gene: TRBJ2-1; d_gene: TRBD2; v_gene: TRBV11-3; CDR3nt: TGTGCCAGCAGCTTGAGGGGCGGGAGTAATGAGCAGTTCTTC; CDR3aa: CASSLRGGSNEQFF
abundance: NA; j_gene: TRBJ2-3; d_gene: TRBD2; v_gene: TRBV19; CDR3nt: TGTGCCAGTAGTAAAGTCGGTAGCGGGGGCCCTCCTCTTAGCACAGATACGCAGTATTTT; CDR3aa: CASSKVGSGGPPLSTDTQYF
abundance: NA; j_gene: TRBJ2-5; d_gene: NA; v_gene: TRBV5-5; CDR3nt: TGTGCCAGCAGCTTAGGGGGAGTCCGGGAGACCCAGTACTTC; CDR3aa: CASSLGGVRETQYF
abundance: NA; j_gene: TRBJ1-2; d_gene: TRBD1; v_gene: TRBV6-1; CDR3nt: TGTGCCAGCAGTGGTCCCAGGGGGCTCGACCCCTACTATGGCTACACCTTC; CDR3aa: CASSGPRGLDPYYGYTF
abundance: NA; j_gene: TRBJ2-7; d_gene: TRBD2; v_gene: TRBV6-2/TRBV6-3; CDR3nt: TGTGCCAGCAGTTCCACTGCGGGAGGGTACGAGCAGTACTTC; CDR3aa: CASSSTAGGYEQYF
abundance: NA; j_gene: TRBJ2-1; d_gene: TRBD1; v_gene: TRBV10-1; CDR3nt: TGCGCCAGCAGTACAGGGGTTTACAATGAGCAGTTCTTC; CDR3aa: CASSTGVYNEQFF
abundance: NA; j_gene: TRBJ1-4; d_gene: NA; v_gene: TRBV15; CDR3nt: TGTGCCACCAGCAGAGATCGGGCCAGGGGAGAGGAAAAACTGTTTTTT; CDR3aa: CATSRDRARGEEKLFF
abundance: NA; j_gene: TRBJ2-3; d_gene: NA; v_gene: TRBV6-1; CDR3nt: TGTGCCAGCAGTGAAAGACAGGCGCGGGATACGCAGTATTTT; CDR3aa: CASSERQARDTQYF
abundance: NA; j_gene: TRBJ2-1; d_gene: TRBD2; v_gene: TRBV7-2; CDR3nt: TGTGCCAGCAGCCCTAGCCCCGGGACTAGCGGGAGGAGGGAGCAGTTCTTC; CDR3aa: CASSPSPGTSGRREQFF